A single sample gave rise to the 13 T cell receptor beta chains below, sequenced in a study of siplizumab effects on memory and regulatory T cells. Sequencing used immunoSEQ multiplex PCR; TCRdb keeps in-frame clones, though not all of them. This sample carries over 55,000 clones, roughly 80% of them seen once, and the ten largest clones take approximately 4%. Sample: memory CD4+ T cells sorted from blood. The origin of the receptors is a human donor in good health.

This clone was seen only once. The chain has TRBV5-1 and TRBJ2-6; perhaps TRBD1 as D (6 bases). The CDR3 is 19 residues long. CDR1 and CDR2 (germline): SGHRS, YFSETQ. Trimming took off 2 bases at V and 0 bases at J, with 18 bases between the two ends. The CDR3 DNA reads TGCGCCAGCAGCTTCGGACCGGACAGAGGTCTCTCTGGGGCCAACGTCCTGACTTTC. Translated: CASSFGPDRGLSGANVLTF.

The CDR3 nucleotides are TGTGCCAGCAGCCCGGATCCAGCGGGGTACAATGAGCAGTTCTTC. Translated: CASSPDPAGYNEQFF. This sequence joins TRBV11-2 and TRBJ2-1; 7 bases fit TRBD2. The CDR3 consists of 15 residues. V shed 5 bases and J 4 bases; nucleotides not matched to a gene: 8. The V gene's germline CDR1 is SGHAT and CDR2 FQNNGV.

This clone was detected only a few times. The chain links TRBV12-5 to TRBJ2-2, with 7 bases matching TRBD1. The CDR3 has 16 residues. Trimming took 1 base from V and 5 from J; bases not matched to a gene: 7. Germline-derived CDR1 and CDR2 are LGHNT and FRNRAP. The CDR3 sequence is CASGLGKRQGTGELFF. CDR3 nucleotides: TGTGCTAGTGGTTTGGGAAAAAGACAGGGTACCGGGGAGCTGTTTTTT.

The chain carries TRBV5-1 and TRBJ2-2, with TRBD1 identical over 8 bases. J gave up 0 bases and V 6 bases, and 13 bases lay outside the gene matches. CDR1 is SGHRS and CDR2 is YFSETQ in the germline V gene. CDR3 length: 18 residues. CDR3: CASTLGDRGLPNTGELFF. For the CDR3, the DNA is TGCGCCAGCACCCTGGGAGACAGGGGCCTTCCGAACACCGGGGAGCTGTTTTTT.

V and J are TRBV28 and TRBJ1-5; TRBD1 aligns across 9 bases. Trimming cost V 3 bases and J 4 bases; bases outside gene matches: 7. Per the germline V gene, CDR1 is MDHEN and CDR2 is SYDVKM. This CDR3 region has 16 residues. CDR3 sequence reads: CASSLGGQGANQPQHF. The CDR3 DNA reads as TGTGCCAGCAGTTTGGGGGGACAGGGAGCAAATCAGCCCCAGCATTTT.

The CDR3 reads CASSGGPGSTGELFF. The CDR3 DNA reads TGCGCCAGCAGCGGGGGGCCTGGTTCCACCGGGGAGCTGTTTTTT. The chain employs TRBV5-1 and TRBJ2-2, with D perhaps TRBD1 or TRBD2 (6 bases each). From germline, CDR1 is SGHRS and CDR2 YFSETQ. The CDR3 contains 15 residues. With 4 bases removed from V and 4 bases from J, the gap between germline ends came to 14 bases.

The genes are TRBV5-4 and TRBJ1-2; tentatively, D is TRBD1 (5 bases). The CDR3 consists of 15 residues. Germline CDR1 is SGHNT and CDR2 is YYREEE (reference sequence). Trimming took off 3 bases at V and 6 bases at J, with 18 bases between the two ends. The CDR3, as DNA: TGTGCCAGCAGCTCTCCTGAGCGGGGGTCGCATGGCTACACCTTC. As protein: CASSSPERGSHGYTF.

The genes are TRBV5-1 and TRBJ2-1; D might be TRBD1 (7 bases). In germline, CDR1 is SGHRS, CDR2 YFSETQ. Trimming removed 4 bases from V and 5 bases from J, with 22 bases in between. The CDR3 totals 17 residues. CDR3 amino acids: CASSVEGGRGADNEQFF. The CDR3 bases are TGCGCCAGCAGCGTGGAGGGCGGCAGGGGGGCGGACAATGAGCAGTTCTTC.

This clone was seen only a few times. The rearrangement joins TRBV18 to TRBJ2-7, with D possibly matching TRBD2 (6 bases). Between the trimmed V and J ends, which lost 3 bases and 7 bases, there was a span of 13 bases. CDR1 KGHSH and CDR2 LQKENI come from the germline V gene. This CDR3 is 13 amino acids long. CDR3 sequence: CASSPDSTREQYF. In nucleotides, the CDR3 is TGTGCCAGCTCACCTGACTCGACTAGGGAGCAGTACTTC.

The chain joins TRBV19 to TRBJ1-3; D gene unclear. Deletions cut 3 bases from V and 0 bases from J, with 9 bases between. The CDR3 sequence is 15 residues long. Germline V gene sequence: CDR1 LNHDA, CDR2 SQIVND (reference sequence). CDR3 nucleotide sequence: TGTGCCAGTAGTATCCCCGGATTCTCTGGAAACACCATATATTTT. Translation gives CASSIPGFSGNTIYF.

This chain uses TRBV6-1 with TRBJ2-7, with D perhaps TRBD1 or TRBD2 (5 bases each). The ends were cut back, 5 bases at V and 0 bases at J, with 14 bases in the middle. Germline-derived CDR1 and CDR2 are MNHNS and SASEGT. The CDR3 totals 15 residues. The CDR3 sequence is CASSTLPGSSYEQYF. In DNA form, the CDR3 reads TGTGCCAGCAGTACCCTCCCAGGGAGCTCCTACGAGCAGTACTTC.

Here the CDR3 reads CASSFSDTAREQYF. CDR3 nucleotides: TGTGCCAGCAGCTTCAGCGACACCGCCCGGGAGCAGTACTTC. V gene TRBV7-9 combines with J gene TRBJ2-7; unclear D gene. The germline V and J ends were trimmed by 3 bases and 7 bases, with 16 bases remaining between them. This CDR3 is 14 amino acids long. The germline CDR1 and CDR2 sequences are SEHNR and FQNEAQ (reference sequence). Together with reference TRBV7-9 and TRBJ2-7, the CDR3 gives the full variable domain: DTGVSQNPRHKITKRGQNVTFRCDPISEHNRLYWYRQTLGQGPEFLTYFQNEAQLEKSRLLSDRFSAERPKGSFSTLEIQRTEQGDSAMYLCASSFSDTAREQYFGPGTRLTVT.

The chain uses TRBV28 and TRBJ2-1, with unresolved D. The V gene lost 6 bases and the J gene lost 3 bases, with 6 bases spanning the gap. Per the germline V gene, CDR1 is MDHEN and CDR2 is SYDVKM. This CDR3 is 12 amino acids long. CDR3 bases: TGTGCCAGCAGACCCGACTACAATGAGCAGTTCTTC. Translated: CASRPDYNEQFF.